This passage covers 30 T cell receptor beta chains from one sample sequenced in a study of T cells in localized non-small cell lung cancer. Measured with immunoSEQ multiplex PCR; TCRdb has only the in-frame clones, and not every one. The sample includes more than 750 clones, roughly 20% of them seen just once. The specimen comprised lung tumor tissue, sampled before any cancer treatment. These receptors all stem from a man between 40 and 70 years old with stage I squamous cell lung carcinoma.

This clone appeared a few times. This chain links TRBV11-3 with TRBJ1-1; the D is unclear. The CDR3 spans 14 residues. V lost 3 bases to trimming and J lost 0 bases, with 8 bases between them. Germline V CDR1 and CDR2: SGHNT, YENEEA. Here the CDR3 DNA reads TGTGCCAGCAGCTTCCCTCAGGTGAACACTGAAGCTTTCTTT. Its translation is CASSFPQVNTEAFF.

This clone was recorded once. J is TRBJ1-6 and V is TRBV19; unclear D gene. Trimming cost V 9 bases and J 0 bases, with 9 bases left between them. The CDR3 consists of 14 residues. The germline V gene encodes CDR1 LNHDA and CDR2 SQIVND (reference sequence). CDR3 sequence reads: CASGISSYNSPLHF. CDR3 sequence (DNA): TGTGCCAGCGGAATAAGCTCCTATAATTCACCCCTCCACTTT.

A few counts support this clone. The J gene is TRBJ2-5, the V gene TRBV11-3; D is possibly TRBD1 or TRBD2 (5 bases each). V was clipped by 5 bases and J by 1 base, with 11 bases between them. The V gene's germline CDR1 is SGHNT and CDR2 YENEEA. The CDR3 has 14 amino acids. Here the CDR3 DNA reads TGTGCCAGCAGCCCACTAGACAGCCAAGAGACCCAGTACTTC. It yields the protein CASSPLDSQETQYF.

CDR3 residues: CASSLRGNTYEQYF. The CDR3 DNA reads TGCGCCAGCAGCTTGAGAGGTAATACCTACGAGCAGTACTTC. The J gene is TRBJ2-7, the V gene TRBV5-1; D is ambiguous. This CDR3 spans 14 amino acids. Between the trimmed V and J ends, which lost 1 base and 2 bases, there was a span of 10 bases. Germline V CDR1 and CDR2: SGHRS, YFSETQ.

Within the sample, this clone is medium-sized (0.01 to 0.1%). The V and J genes are TRBV6-8 and TRBJ1-4; D uncertain. This CDR3 is 12 amino acids long. Trimming removed 8 bases from V and 7 bases from J, with 11 bases in between. Per germline, CDR1 MNHGY and CDR2 SAAAGT. CDR3 residues: CASAWQTEKLFF. DNA of the CDR3: TGTGCCAGCGCATGGCAGACTGAAAAACTGTTTTTT.

The rearrangement uses TRBV28 and TRBJ2-6; D uncertain. With 4 bases removed from V and 4 bases from J, the gap between germline ends came to 8 bases. From germline, CDR1 is MDHEN and CDR2 SYDVKM. The CDR3 length is 14 residues. CDR3 sequence: CASSWVDGANVLTF. The CDR3 DNA follows: TGTGCCAGCAGTTGGGTCGACGGGGCCAACGTCCTGACTTTC.

The rearrangement joins TRBV18 to TRBJ2-2; the match to TRBD1 covers 7 bases. In germline, CDR1 is KGHSH, CDR2 LQKENI. The CDR3 is made up of 16 amino acids. V trimming: 1 base; J trimming: 3 bases; junction bases outside the gene matches: 5. The CDR3 spells CASSPQNRGDTGELFF. CDR3 DNA sequence: TGTGCCAGCTCACCACAGAACAGGGGAGACACCGGGGAGCTGTTTTTT.

This clone has more than one count but fewer than ten. The genes are TRBV9 and TRBJ1-2; tentatively, D is TRBD1 (5 bases). Germline CDR1 reads SGDLS; CDR2 reads YYNGEE. CDR3 size: 15 residues. Trimming took 7 bases from V and 4 from J, leaving 20 bases between them. CDR3 DNA: TGTGCCAGCGGGCGCTCCCGGGACTCCCCCTATGGCTACACCTTC. Translating gives CASGRSRDSPYGYTF. Together with reference TRBV9 and TRBJ1-2, the CDR3 gives the full variable domain: DSGVTQTPKHLITATGQRVTLRCSPRSGDLSVYWYQQSLDQGLQFLIQYYNGEERAKGNILERFSAQQFPDLHSELNLSSLELGDSALYFCASGRSRDSPYGYTFGSGTRLTVV.

V and J are TRBV18 and TRBJ2-3; 8 nucleotides match TRBD1. The CDR3 contains 13 residues. Trimming at V came to 6 bases and at J to 4 bases, leaving 3 bases not matched to a gene. Germline CDR1 KGHSH, CDR2 LQKENI. The CDR3 sequence is CASSLQGADTQYF. The CDR3 DNA follows: TGTGCCAGCTCCCTACAGGGGGCAGATACGCAGTATTTT. The full variable domain, with the rest looked up from reference TRBV18 and TRBJ2-3, is NAGVMQNPRHLVRRRGQEARLRCSPMKGHSHVYWYRQLPEEGLKFMVYLQKENIIDESGMPKERFSAEFPKEGPSILRIQQVVRGDSAAYFCASSLQGADTQYFGPGTRLTVL.

This clone was observed a few times. The chain couples TRBV6-8 to TRBJ2-1, with D unclear. The CDR3 is 15 residues long. In germline, CDR1 is MNHGY, CDR2 SAAAGT. V was shortened by 10 bases and J by 0 bases, with 16 bases between the two germline ends. CDR3 protein: CAIRPSSSSYNEQFF. DNA of the CDR3: TGTGCCATCAGGCCCTCCTCGAGCTCCTACAATGAGCAGTTCTTC.

The CDR3, as DNA: TGTGCCAGCAGCTTTCAAAGCGGCACCGGGGAGCTGTTTTTT. It encodes CASSFQSGTGELFF. V is TRBV11-3 and J is TRBJ2-2, with TRBD2 as a possible D gene (5 bases). Trimming left V 3 bases short and J 4 bases short, with 9 bases between. This CDR3 has 14 residues. Per germline, CDR1 SGHNT and CDR2 YENEEA.

The chain links TRBV14 to TRBJ1-1, with 11 bases fitting TRBD1. The trim removed 3 bases at V and 0 bases at J, leaving 3 bases unmatched. Germline values: CDR1 SGHDN, CDR2 FVKESK. The CDR3 consists of 16 residues. The CDR3 coding sequence is TGTGCCAGCAGCCATGGGACAGGGGGACTGAACACTGAAGCTTTCTTT. Translation: CASSHGTGGLNTEAFF. The whole variable domain, remainder taken from reference TRBV14 and TRBJ1-1, is EAGVTQFPSHSVIEKGQTVTLRCDPISGHDNLYWYRRVMGKEIKFLLHFVKESKQDESGMPNNRFLAERTGGTYSTLKVQPAELEDSGVYFCASSHGTGGLNTEAFFGQGTRLTVV.

V is TRBV18 and J is TRBJ2-6; D perhaps matches TRBD2 (6 bases). This CDR3 contains 16 residues. Germline values: CDR1 KGHSH, CDR2 LQKENI. Trimming took 2 bases from V and 3 from J, leaving 11 bases between them. DNA for the CDR3: TGTGCCAGCTCACCAGAGGGAGGAGGTGGGGCCAACGTCCTGACTTTC. Translating gives CASSPEGGGGANVLTF.

The chain joins TRBV6-8 to TRBJ2-2; 10 bases map to TRBD1. Per the germline V gene, CDR1 is MNHGY and CDR2 is SAAAGT. V shed 7 bases and J 5 bases; nucleotides not matched to a gene: 13. This CDR3 has 17 residues. The CDR3 spells CASTRTGGSKGTGELFF. CDR3 nucleotides: TGTGCCAGCACCAGGACAGGGGGATCCAAAGGTACCGGGGAGCTGTTTTTT.

CDR3 loop: CASSRRPGGTYLTDTQYF. The CDR3 DNA sequence: TGTGCCAGCAGCCGACGCCCCGGGGGGACGTATCTCACAGATACGCAGTATTTT. This chain uses TRBV14 with TRBJ2-3; 7 nucleotides line up with TRBD2. This CDR3 comprises 18 residues. Germline V lookup: CDR1 SGHDN, CDR2 FVKESK. The V and J ends lost 4 bases and 2 bases, in that order; junction bases with no gene match: 15.

This clone was seen a handful of times. This chain connects TRBV13 to TRBJ2-4, with unresolved D. CDR3 size: 15 residues. V gave up 1 base and J gave up 0 bases, with 7 bases separating them. The germline CDR1 and CDR2 sequences are PRHDT and FYEKMQ (reference sequence). CDR3 nucleotide sequence: TGTGCCAGCAGCTTAGTGCCAGTAGCCAAAAACATTCAGTACTTC. Translated: CASSLVPVAKNIQYF.

The rearrangement uses TRBV11-3 and TRBJ2-2; D is uncertain. The CDR3 runs to 15 residues. With 0 bases removed from V and 2 bases from J, the gap between germline ends came to 7 bases. Per germline, CDR1 SGHNT and CDR2 YENEEA. CDR3 bases: TGTGCCAGCAGCTTAGAACTACTAAACACCGGGGAGCTGTTTTTT. This gives the protein CASSLELLNTGELFF.

This clone was observed a handful of times. This CDR3 is CASSSQGKSTDTQYF. In nucleotides, the CDR3 is TGTGCCAGCAGCTCACAGGGGAAGAGCACAGATACGCAGTATTTT. This chain uses TRBV11-3 with TRBJ2-3, with 7 bases lining up with TRBD1. Losses at the gene ends were 4 bases for V and 0 bases for J; bases not matched to a gene: 4. Looked up from germline, CDR1 is SGHNT and CDR2 is YENEEA. This CDR3 has 15 amino acids.

The table lists this clone with a few counts. V gene TRBV11-3 combines with J gene TRBJ1-1; 8 bases match TRBD1. Germline V gives CDR1 SGHNT, CDR2 YENEEA. J gave up 0 bases and V 4 bases, and 10 bases lay outside the gene matches. The CDR3 is made up of 17 amino acids. CDR3 sequence (DNA): TGTGCCAGCAGCTCCCACGAATGGACAGGGCTGAACACTGAAGCTTTCTTT. Protein sequence: CASSSHEWTGLNTEAFF.

V usage is TRBV11-3 and J usage is TRBJ2-6; D might be TRBD1 (5 bases). The germline V gene has CDR1 SGHNT and CDR2 YENEEA. This CDR3 contains 19 residues. V was clipped by 1 base and J by 0 bases, with 16 bases between them. CDR3 protein: CASSLGWGPMSSGANVLTF. The CDR3 nucleotides are TGTGCCAGCAGCTTAGGTTGGGGCCCAATGAGCTCTGGGGCCAACGTCCTGACTTTC.

This clone was detected only a few times. The chain uses TRBV18 and TRBJ1-4, with D tentatively TRBD1 (6 bases). The CDR3 has 14 amino acids. V was trimmed by 5 bases and J by 5 bases, leaving 12 bases between them. Germline V lookup: CDR1 KGHSH, CDR2 LQKENI. The CDR3 nucleotides read TGTGCCAGCTCAGCTGACAGGACCAATGAAAAACTGTTTTTT. This sequence encodes CASSADRTNEKLFF. The entire variable domain, with the rest obtained from reference TRBV18 and TRBJ1-4, is as follows: NAGVMQNPRHLVRRRGQEARLRCSPMKGHSHVYWYRQLPEEGLKFMVYLQKENIIDESGMPKERFSAEFPKEGPSILRIQQVVRGDSAAYFCASSADRTNEKLFFGSGTQLSVL.

This clone is labeled as medium-sized. The V and J genes are TRBV11-3 and TRBJ1-5; D gene ambiguous. The CDR3 contains 16 residues. CDR1 is SGHNT and CDR2 is YENEEA in the germline V gene. Trimming took 2 bases from V and 5 from J, leaving 16 bases between them. The CDR3 is CASSLLIGPPDQPQHF. The DNA for the CDR3 is TGTGCCAGCAGCTTACTAATCGGTCCCCCGGATCAGCCCCAGCATTTT.

This rearrangement joins TRBV6-8 to TRBJ2-3; 12 bases agree with TRBD2. Per germline, CDR1 MNHGY and CDR2 SAAAGT. V lost 8 bases and J lost 2; bases outside the gene matches: 5. The CDR3 has 15 residues. CDR3 sequence: CASLRTSGITDTQYF. The CDR3 DNA is TGTGCCAGCCTTCGGACTAGCGGGATCACAGATACGCAGTATTTT.

Sample share makes this clone medium-sized (0.01 to 0.1%). V gene TRBV11-3 combines with J gene TRBJ1-2, with D possibly TRBD1 on 5 matching bases. V dropped 5 bases and J dropped 7 bases, with 20 bases sitting between them. CDR3 length equals 15 residues. The V gene's germline CDR1 is SGHNT and CDR2 YENEEA. The CDR3 coding sequence is TGTGCCAGCAGCACCAGTACCGGGGCAGGTTTTGGCTACACCTTC. The encoded protein is CASSTSTGAGFGYTF.

This clone showed up just a few times. V and J are TRBV6-7 and TRBJ1-5; 9 bases align to TRBD1. TRBV6-7 is sorted into the ORF group, with uncertain function. This CDR3 spans 13 amino acids. With V trimmed by 5 bases and J by 5 bases, 1 base remained unmatched. The CDR3 DNA reads as TGTGCCAGCAGTGGGACAGGGTATCAGCCCCAGCATTTT. Translation gives CASSGTGYQPQHF.

The V call is TRBV9, the J call TRBJ2-3, with a tentative D call TRBD1 (5 bases). The V gene lost 1 base and the J gene lost 5 bases, with 14 bases spanning the gap. This CDR3 has 15 amino acids. Per the germline V gene, CDR1 is SGDLS and CDR2 is YYNGEE. The CDR3 loop reads CASSVRMGRGDTQYF. The CDR3 DNA is TGTGCCAGCAGCGTAAGGATGGGGCGTGGAGATACGCAGTATTTT.

The gene calls are TRBV18 and TRBJ1-2; D is undetermined. The CDR3 runs 14 residues. Germline-derived CDR1 and CDR2 are KGHSH and LQKENI. Trimming shortened V by 4 bases and J by 4 bases, and 13 bases separated the two germline ends. DNA of the CDR3: TGTGCCAGCTCACGCGCCCCCAAGGGCTATGGCTACACCTTC. Protein sequence: CASSRAPKGYGYTF.

By frequency in the sample, this clone is large. The chain carries TRBV11-3 and TRBJ1-2, with 7 bases lining up with TRBD1. The V gene end was trimmed by 3 bases and the J gene end by 4 bases; junction bases not matched to a gene: 5. The germline V gene has CDR1 SGHNT and CDR2 YENEEA. There are 14 residues in the CDR3. In nucleotides, the CDR3 is TGTGCCAGCAGCTTCGAGGGGGCGCTCTATGGCTACACCTTC. This sequence encodes CASSFEGALYGYTF.

The table lists this clone with a few counts. The chain carries TRBV6-8 and TRBJ2-5, with D tentatively TRBD2 (6 bases). The CDR3 runs to 15 residues. The V and J ends lost 4 bases and 5 bases respectively, with 17 bases between them. Germline CDR1 MNHGY, CDR2 SAAAGT. In nucleotides, the CDR3 is TGTGCCAGCAGTTTCTGGAGAGCGGGCATCGAGACCCAGTACTTC. Translated: CASSFWRAGIETQYF.

Relative to its sample, this clone is medium-sized. The chain carries TRBV11-3 and TRBJ2-3, with 7 bases fitting TRBD2. J was trimmed by 0 bases and V by 3 bases; bases with no gene match: 9. The germline V gene encodes CDR1 SGHNT and CDR2 YENEEA. The CDR3 length is 17 residues. For the CDR3, the DNA is TGTGCCAGCAGCTTTTCGAGGGCGCGGGGGAGCACAGATACGCAGTATTTT. As protein: CASSFSRARGSTDTQYF.